This is a list of T cell receptor beta chains from one sample in a study of cytomegalovirus exposure and HLA in healthy donors. Sequencing was performed with immunoSEQ multiplex PCR; in TCRdb, only in-frame clones are kept and a portion is missing. Here the sample table reports under 90,000 clones. Source material: PBMCs. These receptor sequences come from a female donor in good health and CMV-seropositive. CDR3s include the opening cysteine and the closing phenylalanine or tryptophan. Each record gives: V gene, J gene, D gene, CDR3 protein, CDR3 DNA. A D gene is named only where the DNA matches it firmly.

TRBV19	TRBJ1-1	NA	CASSIQQGATEAFF	TGTGCCAGTAGTATTCAACAGGGCGCCACTGAAGCTTTCTTT
TRBV6-1	TRBJ1-5	NA	CASRTDRVSSPQHF	TGTGCCAGCAGAACCGACAGAGTTAGTTCGCCCCAGCATTTT
TRBV19	TRBJ1-5	NA	CASKDRVLSGQPQHF	TGTGCCAGTAAGGACAGAGTCCTTTCCGGTCAGCCCCAGCATTTT
TRBV14	TRBJ1-1	NA	CASSQATRAFF	TGTGCCAGCAGCCAAGCGACAAGAGCTTTCTTT
TRBV4-1	TRBJ2-7	NA	CASSQLPSYEQYF	TGCGCCAGCAGCCAACTGCCCAGCTACGAGCAGTACTTC
TRBV7-2	TRBJ2-1	TRBD2	CASSLALLREGRGNEQFF	TGTGCCAGCAGCTTAGCGCTCTTGCGGGAGGGCCGGGGGAATGAGCAGTTCTTC
TRBV5-1	TRBJ1-4	TRBD1	CASSGRTGGNEKLFF	TGCGCCAGCAGCGGCAGGACAGGGGGTAATGAAAAACTGTTTTTT
TRBV29-1	TRBJ1-1	NA	CSVETVTEAFF	TGCAGCGTTGAAACGGTCACTGAAGCTTTCTTT
TRBV27	TRBJ2-2	TRBD2	CASSPPRLAGGPSKAGELFF	TGTGCCAGCAGTCCCCCACGGCTAGCGGGGGGACCCAGTAAAGCCGGGGAGCTGTTTTTT
TRBV5-1	TRBJ1-5	NA	CASSAGGTNQPQHF	TGCGCCAGCAGTGCGGGGGGGACTAATCAGCCCCAGCATTTT
TRBV7-8	TRBJ1-2	TRBD1	CASSAQDRVNYGYTF	TGTGCCAGCAGCGCCCAGGACAGGGTTAACTATGGCTACACCTTC
TRBV7-9	TRBJ2-2	NA	CASSLVGGSGELFF	TGTGCCAGCAGCTTAGTGGGCGGGTCCGGGGAGCTGTTTTTT
TRBV10-3	TRBJ2-1	NA	CAISHGGSENEQFF	TGTGCCATCAGTCATGGAGGGAGTGAGAATGAGCAGTTCTTC
TRBV6-1	TRBJ2-1	NA	CASIEDSSWGEQFF	TGTGCCAGCATTGAGGACAGCTCGTGGGGTGAGCAGTTCTTC
TRBV18	TRBJ2-4	TRBD1	CASSPPDRGGSKNIQYF	TGTGCCAGCTCACCACCGGACAGGGGAGGGTCCAAAAACATTCAGTACTTC
TRBV7-2	TRBJ1-5	TRBD1	CASSLGWGQGGQPQHF	TGTGCCAGCAGCTTAGGGTGGGGACAGGGAGGCCAGCCCCAGCATTTT
TRBV6-5	TRBJ1-2	NA	CASSYSQEVGVGYTF	TGTGCCAGCAGTTACTCCCAGGAGGTGGGCGTCGGCTACACCTTC
TRBV27	TRBJ2-1	NA	CASSSRPAVYNEQFF	TGTGCCAGCAGTTCTCGTCCGGCGGTCTACAATGAGCAGTTCTTC
TRBV5-1	TRBJ1-1	TRBD1	CASSRDSNTEAFF	TGCGCCAGCAGCAGGGACAGCAACACTGAAGCTTTCTTT
TRBV5-1	TRBJ2-7	NA	CASSTGKSYEQYF	TGCGCCAGCAGCACGGGAAAGTCCTACGAGCAGTACTTC
TRBV4-1	TRBJ1-4	TRBD1	CASSYQKGTGVEKLFF	TGCGCCAGCAGCTATCAAAAAGGGACAGGGGTCGAAAAACTGTTTTTT
TRBV19	TRBJ1-4	NA	CASSMSSATNEKLFF	TGTGCCAGTAGTATGAGTAGCGCAACTAATGAAAAACTGTTTTTT
TRBV28	TRBJ2-5	TRBD2	CASSKAGGQETQYF	TGTGCCAGCAGTAAAGCGGGAGGGCAGGAGACCCAGTACTTC
TRBV6-5	TRBJ1-2	NA	CATVGGHYGYTF	TGTGCCACCGTCGGGGGGCACTATGGCTACACCTTC
TRBV9	TRBJ1-1	NA	CASTPGGGRVTEAFF	TGTGCCAGCACCCCAGGCGGGGGGCGCGTCACTGAAGCTTTCTTT
TRBV27	TRBJ1-2	TRBD1	CASSSPGTGLNYGYTF	TGTGCCAGCAGTTCTCCCGGGACAGGACTTAACTATGGCTACACCTTC
TRBV7-9	TRBJ1-1	NA	CASSLDLVDTEAFF	TGTGCCAGCAGCCTCGACCTAGTCGACACTGAAGCTTTCTTT
TRBV30	TRBJ2-5	TRBD2	CAQGLAGVETQYF	TGTGCCCAGGGACTAGCGGGAGTTGAGACCCAGTACTTC
TRBV5-1	TRBJ2-4	NA	CASSLEGAKNIQYF	TGCGCCAGCAGCTTGGAGGGGGCCAAAAACATTCAGTACTTC
TRBV9	TRBJ2-7	TRBD1	CASSYRTGGIYEQYF	TGTGCCAGCAGCTACCGTACAGGGGGGATCTACGAGCAGTACTTC
TRBV19	TRBJ1-1	NA	CASTRVRDTEAFF	TGTGCCAGTACCAGGGTCAGGGACACTGAAGCTTTCTTT
TRBV6-6	TRBJ2-1	TRBD2	CASSYLAGASYNEQFF	TGTGCCAGCAGTTACTTAGCGGGGGCCTCCTACAATGAGCAGTTCTTC
TRBV29-1	TRBJ1-3	TRBD1	CSANQGDGNTIYF	TGCAGCGCCAACCAGGGGGATGGAAACACCATATATTTT
TRBV5-5	TRBJ1-1	NA	CASSVYRDTEAFF	TGTGCCAGCAGCGTGTACAGGGACACTGAAGCTTTCTTT
TRBV19	TRBJ1-5	TRBD1	CASRGQGNQPQHF	TGTGCCAGTAGGGGACAGGGCAATCAGCCCCAGCATTTT
TRBV30	TRBJ2-7	NA	CAWSVGPLMGGGSYEQYF	TGTGCCTGGAGTGTGGGGCCACTAATGGGAGGAGGCTCCTACGAGCAGTACTTC
TRBV11-2	TRBJ2-7	TRBD1	CASSPGQGPYEQYF	TGTGCCAGCAGCCCGGGACAGGGACCCTACGAGCAGTACTTC
TRBV6-5	TRBJ1-2	NA	CASSYVQSPDGYTF	TGTGCCAGCAGTTACGTACAGTCCCCCGATGGCTACACCTTC
TRBV5-6	TRBJ2-7	TRBD1	CASSFGTGGNYEQYF	TGTGCCAGCAGCTTCGGGACAGGGGGAAACTACGAGCAGTACTTC
TRBV25-1	TRBJ2-1	TRBD2	CASSDPAGGINEQFF	TGTGCCAGCAGTGACCCAGCGGGAGGTATAAATGAGCAGTTCTTC
TRBV29-1	TRBJ2-1	NA	CSVERDWEQFF	TGCAGCGTTGAACGGGACTGGGAGCAGTTCTTC
TRBV5-4	TRBJ2-4	TRBD1	CASSSQTGAEAKNIQYF	TGTGCCAGCAGCTCCCAGACAGGGGCGGAGGCCAAAAACATTCAGTACTTC
TRBV25-1	TRBJ2-7	NA	CASSDQGFYEQYF	TGTGCCAGCAGTGATCAGGGATTCTACGAGCAGTACTTC
TRBV6-1	TRBJ2-1	NA	CASSHSIDEQFF	TGTGCCAGCAGCCACTCTATCGATGAGCAGTTCTTC
TRBV19	TRBJ2-7	NA	CASSQAQGTYEQYF	TGTGCCAGTAGTCAAGCGCAGGGCACCTACGAGCAGTACTTC
TRBV6-1	TRBJ2-7	NA	CAILLKPYEQYF	TGTGCCATTCTACTCAAGCCCTACGAGCAGTACTTC
TRBV6-5	TRBJ1-1	NA	CASSYSSSGGTEAFF	TGTGCCAGCAGTTACTCAAGCTCCGGGGGCACTGAAGCTTTCTTT
TRBV7-6	TRBJ2-3	TRBD2	CASSLSSGRRTDTQYF	TGTGCCAGCAGCTTGTCCAGCGGGAGGCGCACAGATACGCAGTATTTT
TRBV4-1	TRBJ2-2	NA	CASSQGRILDPNTGELFF	TGCGCCAGCAGCCAGGGGCGAATATTGGACCCAAACACCGGGGAGCTGTTTTTT
TRBV6-1	TRBJ1-5	TRBD1	CAIRGASLNQPQHF	TGTGCCATCAGGGGGGCCTCGTTGAATCAGCCCCAGCATTTT
TRBV13	TRBJ1-2	TRBD1	CASSLSGTGSYGYTF	TGTGCCAGCAGCTTAAGCGGGACAGGGAGCTATGGCTACACCTTC
TRBV6-1	TRBJ2-7	TRBD1	CASSGWTGGSYEQYF	TGTGCCAGCAGTGGTTGGACAGGGGGTTCCTACGAGCAGTACTTC
TRBV5-1	TRBJ1-1	TRBD1	CASSPTGDEAFF	TGCGCCAGCAGCCCGACAGGGGATGAAGCTTTCTTT
TRBV7-6	TRBJ2-5	NA	CASSLFPGQGQETQYF	TGTGCCAGCAGCCTCTTCCCGGGACAAGGACAAGAGACCCAGTACTTC
TRBV5-6	TRBJ2-1	NA	CASSLRTRANEQFF	TGTGCCAGCAGCCTCCGAACTAGAGCCAATGAGCAGTTCTTC